This TCR beta chain was identified in a study of blood T cells in healthy people across ages. Study in general: Roughly one uniquely barcoded beta molecule per two T cells was captured.

Findings and caveats of the study: Per million T cells, TCR beta diversity dropped roughly linearly as age increased. Diversity estimated from one million T cells was considered an underestimate.

This CDR3 contains 15 residues. Deletions cut 5 bases from V and 7 bases from J, with 18 bases between. Germline CDR1 and CDR2: SGHTA and FQGNSA. Next came a second PCR, run for about 6 to 11 cycles, which used a sample-barcoded 5' primer along with a J-beta primer mix. Tags on each cDNA molecule came from a template-switch adaptor with 12 random nucleotides. TCRdb used MiXCR to reprocess the 5' RACE reads, holding one entry per CDR3 protein. Of around 1.5 million distinct CDR3 sequences listed, about 31% are singletons. This clonotype occurred a few times. Its antigen is still unknown. This chain connects TRBV7-2 to TRBJ1-5, with a tentative D call TRBD1 (5 bases). The TCR comes from a woman under 40 in good health. Sequenced sample: blood. The CDR3 bases are TGTGCCAGCAGCCGAAATAGCAACCAGGGCCAGCCCCAGCATTTT. As protein: CASSRNSNQGQPQHF.